This TCR beta chain was captured in a study of T cell responses to AZD1222 COVID-19 vaccine. With V trimmed by 2 bases and J by 10 bases, 3 bases remained unmatched. The CDR3 is 15 amino acids. The germline CDR1 and CDR2 sequences are MDHEN and SYDVKM. Sequencing was performed with immunoSEQ multiplex PCR; in TCRdb, only in-frame clones are kept and a portion is missing. The sample includes some 150,000 clones, more than 80% of them seen just once. The origin of this receptor is an adult in good health. The V and J genes are TRBV28 and TRBJ2-1; 15 nucleotides match TRBD2. Here the sequenced sample was peripheral blood, taken on day 0 of AZD1222 vaccination. This CDR3 reads CASSLGLAGGVEQFF. DNA of the CDR3: TGTGCCAGCAGTTTAGGACTAGCGGGAGGGGTAGAGCAGTTCTTC.